The 20 T cell receptor beta chains in this list originate from one sample, sequenced in a study of blood T cell repertoires in COVID-19. Repertoires were generated with immunoSEQ multiplex PCR, while TCRdb's copy carries only in-frame clones and drops some. This sample carries over 70,000 clones, around 91% of them seen once, and the ten largest clones take approximately 4%. The source material was peripheral blood. These receptor sequences come from an elderly woman with active or convalescent COVID-19.

J is TRBJ2-2 and V is TRBV6-4, with 9 bases matching TRBD1. Germline CDR1 reads MRHNA; CDR2 reads SNTAGT. Trimming cost V 5 bases and J 6 bases; bases outside gene matches: 7. The CDR3 contains 15 residues. The CDR3 reads CASSRFTGGSGELFF. DNA of the CDR3: TGTGCCAGCAGTCGGTTCACAGGGGGCTCCGGGGAGCTGTTTTTT.

The CDR3 loop reads CASSLLRDREFF. CDR3 coding DNA: TGTGCCAGCAGTTTACTTAGGGACAGGGAGTTCTTC. The genes are TRBV28 and TRBJ2-1, with 9 bases matching TRBD1. The junction had 4 bases not matched to a gene; V was cut back by 2 bases and J by 14 bases. The CDR3 contains 12 residues. Germline-derived CDR1 and CDR2 are MDHEN and SYDVKM.

The table lists this clone with a few counts. The J gene is TRBJ2-3, the V gene TRBV6-2 or TRBV6-3; D may be TRBD1 (6 bases). The CDR3 contains 15 residues. Trimming left V 2 bases short and J 4 bases short, with 13 bases between. In germline, CDR1 is MNHEY, CDR2 SVGEGT. CDR3: CASSYQIQGADTQYF. The CDR3 DNA sequence: TGTGCCAGCAGTTACCAGATACAGGGCGCAGATACGCAGTATTTT.

The rearrangement joins TRBV19 to TRBJ2-5, with 15 bases matching TRBD2. Trimming at V came to 6 bases and at J to 5 bases, leaving 7 bases not matched to a gene. CDR3 length: 16 residues. CDR1 is LNHDA, CDR2 SQIVND, per germline (reference sequence). The CDR3 bases are TGTGCCAGTAGCGGACTAGCGGGAGGGCCATGGGAGACCCAGTACTTC. Translation: CASSGLAGGPWETQYF.

This rearrangement joins TRBV6-1 to TRBJ1-5; no firm D call. The V gene lost 2 bases and the J gene lost 6 bases, with 8 bases spanning the gap. Germline lookup yields CDR1 MNHNS and CDR2 SASEGT. The CDR3 length is 13 residues. CDR3 loop: CASSEQEGQPQHF. CDR3 sequence (DNA): TGTGCCAGCAGTGAACAGGAGGGTCAGCCCCAGCATTTT.

The chain employs TRBV9 and TRBJ2-7; TRBD1 agrees at 9 bases. The CDR3 has 14 amino acids. Germline V gene data show CDR1 as SGDLS and CDR2 as YYNGEE. V shed 1 base, J shed 4 bases, and the junction held 3 bases outside the gene matches. This chain's CDR3 is CASSVTGTGYEQYF. Here the CDR3 DNA reads TGTGCCAGCAGCGTAACGGGGACAGGGTACGAGCAGTACTTC.

This clone was seen more than once but under ten times. The chain uses TRBV6-5 and TRBJ1-5; weak D call: TRBD1 (6 bases). The germline CDR1 and CDR2 sequences are MNHEY and SVGAGI. Deletions cut 0 bases from V and 3 bases from J, with 12 bases between. CDR3 length: 16 amino acids. CDR3 bases: TGTGCCAGCAGTTACTCGAGTTGGGGGCTCAATCAGCCCCAGCATTTT. It translates to CASSYSSWGLNQPQHF.

The gene calls are TRBV7-9 and TRBJ2-1; 9 nucleotides align to TRBD2. Germline lookup yields CDR1 SEHNR and CDR2 FQNEAQ (reference sequence). The CDR3 extends over 16 amino acids. V lost 5 bases and J lost 6; bases outside the gene matches: 11. CDR3 sequence (DNA): TGTGCCAGCAGCCGGGATGCGGGACTAGCAGTCAATGAGCAGTTCTTC. It translates to CASSRDAGLAVNEQFF.

This clone occurred a few times. In DNA, the CDR3 is TGTGCCAGCAGCCCCAGACAGGGCAACGAGCAGTACTTC. Translated: CASSPRQGNEQYF. The chain couples TRBV13 to TRBJ2-7, with TRBD1 matching 7 bases. The CDR3 totals 13 residues. Unmatched junction bases numbered 6, after V lost 5 bases and J lost 5 bases. Germline V CDR1 and CDR2: PRHDT, FYEKMQ (reference sequence).

The V call is TRBV5-6, the J call TRBJ2-1; D possibly corresponds to TRBD2 (6 bases). V shed 3 bases and J shed 9 bases, with 10 bases lying between them. This CDR3 is built from 12 residues. The germline V gene encodes CDR1 SGHDT and CDR2 YYEEEE. CDR3 sequence (DNA): TGTGCCAGCAGCTGGGTGGGAGGTGAGCAGTTCTTC. Amino acid sequence: CASSWVGGEQFF.

This clone has a handful of counts. V usage is TRBV25-1 and J usage is TRBJ1-2, with D perhaps matching TRBD1 (6 bases). Trimming left V 1 base short and J 1 base short, with 7 bases between. The CDR3 totals 14 residues. Germline-derived CDR1 and CDR2 are MGHDK and SYGVNS. CDR3 region: CASSESGDNYGYTF. The CDR3 nucleotides are TGTGCCAGCAGTGAATCAGGGGATAACTATGGCTACACCTTC.

The J gene is TRBJ2-2, the V gene TRBV11-2; 11 bases align to TRBD1. CDR3 size: 17 residues. Looked up from germline, CDR1 is SGHAT and CDR2 is FQNNGV. V was clipped by 0 bases and J by 6 bases; unmatched bases: 6. CDR3 in amino acids: CASSLDQDRGLAGELFF. CDR3 nucleotides: TGTGCCAGCAGCTTAGATCAGGACAGGGGGCTTGCCGGGGAGCTGTTTTTT.

This chain joins TRBV19 and TRBJ2-5; TRBD2 agrees at 8 bases. J lost 3 bases, V lost 3 bases, and 6 bases had no gene match. The CDR3 spans 15 residues. Per the germline V gene, CDR1 is LNHDA and CDR2 is SQIVND (reference sequence). CDR3 sequence reads: CASSIQGLDKETQYF. CDR3 DNA sequence: TGTGCCAGTAGTATTCAGGGACTAGATAAAGAGACCCAGTACTTC.

The V call is TRBV4-3, the J call TRBJ2-1; TRBD2 matches 9 bases. V lost 0 bases and J lost 4; bases outside the gene matches: 7. CDR1 LGHNA and CDR2 YSLEER come from the germline V gene. The CDR3 is 17 residues long. This CDR3 is CASSQESAAGGYNEQFF. In nucleotides, the CDR3 is TGCGCCAGCAGCCAAGAATCGGCAGCGGGAGGTTACAATGAGCAGTTCTTC.

This rearrangement joins TRBV21-1 to TRBJ1-5. TRBV21-1 is a known pseudogene. CDR3 length equals 11 residues. The CDR3 reads CASSNLQPQHF. The CDR3 nucleotides are TGTGCCAGCAGCAACCTTCAGCCCCAGCATTTT.

The chain recombines TRBV5-1 with TRBJ2-2, with 8 nucleotides matching TRBD1. The germline V gene encodes CDR1 SGHRS and CDR2 YFSETQ. Trimming at V came to 0 bases and at J to 7 bases, leaving 8 bases not matched to a gene. This CDR3 is 16 amino acids long. The CDR3 here is CASSLGQGALNGELFF. In nucleotides, the CDR3 is TGCGCCAGCAGCTTGGGGCAGGGGGCGCTGAACGGGGAGCTGTTTTTT.

The chain is built from TRBV6-1 and TRBJ2-3, with a tentative D call TRBD2 (6 bases). Germline-derived CDR1 and CDR2 are MNHNS and SASEGT. V dropped 4 bases and J dropped 0 bases, with 17 bases sitting between them. The CDR3 sequence is 17 residues long. The CDR3 reads CASSGLIPSASTDTQYF. The DNA for the CDR3 is TGTGCCAGCAGTGGTCTAATACCTAGCGCTAGCACAGATACGCAGTATTTT.

The chain recombines TRBV30 with TRBJ2-3; the D gene is possibly TRBD1 (5 bases). This CDR3 region has 14 residues. Trimming stripped 0 bases from V and 2 bases from J, with 9 bases between. Germline V gene data show CDR1 as GTSNPN and CDR2 as SVGIG (reference sequence). CDR3 DNA: TGTGCCTGGAGTGTACGCGGACACACAGATACGCAGTATTTT. Translation gives CAWSVRGHTDTQYF.

The gene calls are TRBV29-1 and TRBJ2-7; the match to TRBD1 covers 9 bases. Germline-derived CDR1 and CDR2 are SQVTM and ANQGSEA. The ends lost 4 bases at V and 4 bases at J; junction bases unmatched: 5. The CDR3 has 13 amino acids. DNA for the CDR3: TGCAGCGTTGCAACAGGGGGCAAGTACGAGCAGTACTTC. It specifies CSVATGGKYEQYF.

The chain couples TRBV29-1 to TRBJ2-1, with a possible D match to TRBD1 (7 bases). Germline-derived CDR1 and CDR2 are SQVTM and ANQGSEA. V was pared by 5 bases and J by 10 bases, with 21 bases between. The CDR3 has 14 residues. CDR3 loop: CSVPPGLPGGEQFF. DNA of the CDR3: TGCAGCGTTCCACCCGGACTGCCAGGGGGGGAGCAGTTCTTC.